This entry lists 25 T cell receptor beta chains sequenced from one sample in a study of T cells expressing NK-cell markers. TCRdb re-called the 5' RACE reads and gives one entry per CDR3 protein, without DNA. The sample totals 140,000 to 150,000 distinct CDR3 sequences; its top ten clones hold 9.5% to 15%. Specimen: blood T cells: a sorted CD56 or NKG2C T cell subset, CD4+ or CD8+ T cells, or bulk PBMC T cells (not recorded which). Receptor source: a young man in good health.

V and J are TRBV20-1 and TRBJ2-7; TCRdb lists TRBD2, though no DNA is available to test this call. The CDR3 contains 14 residues. Germline CDR1 DFQATT, CDR2 SNEGSKA (reference sequence). CDR3 sequence reads: CSASLAGDLYEQYF.

This chain joins TRBV7-9 and TRBJ2-1; TCRdb proposes TRBD2, but this gene call is untestable without DNA. The length of the CDR3 is 16 residues. Germline V gene sequence: CDR1 SEHNR, CDR2 FQNEAQ (reference sequence). CDR3 sequence: CASSALLGISYNEQFF.

V gene TRBV15 combines with J gene TRBJ2-3; the TCRdb call, TRBD1, lacks DNA for checking. There are 16 residues in the CDR3. Germline assignment: CDR1 LNHNV and CDR2 YYDKDF (reference sequence). CDR3 protein: CATTEEVGGRADTQYF.

The chain combines TRBV5-1 with TRBJ2-2; as DNA is missing, the TRBD2 call by TCRdb cannot be tested. The CDR3 is 17 amino acids. CDR1 is SGHRS and CDR2 is YFSETQ in the germline V gene. CDR3 sequence reads: CASSFTSGRYLAGELFF.

The J gene is TRBJ1-1, the V gene TRBV6-5; TCRdb's D gene call, TRBD1, goes unchecked for lack of DNA. Germline V gene sequence: CDR1 MNHEY, CDR2 SVGAGI. This CDR3 has 15 amino acids. The CDR3: CASSYGVPGTTEAFF.

The chain carries TRBV7-9 and TRBJ2-2. There are 15 residues in the CDR3. Germline assignment: CDR1 SEHNR and CDR2 FQNEAQ (reference sequence). The CDR3 sequence: CASSLVDGFTGELFF.

CDR3 residues: CASSLDTGTNEKLFF. The chain is built from TRBV6-5 and TRBJ1-4. The CDR3 runs 15 residues. Germline lookup yields CDR1 MNHEY and CDR2 SVGAGI.

J is TRBJ2-5 and V is TRBV6-1; TCRdb lists TRBD2, though no DNA is available to test this call. Germline V gives CDR1 MNHNS, CDR2 SASEGT. The CDR3 covers 13 residues. The CDR3 region is CASGGEFQETQYF.

CDR3 sequence: CASILTFRGETQYF. The gene calls are TRBV12-3 or TRBV12-4 and TRBJ2-5. The CDR3 runs to 14 residues.

V is TRBV4-1 and J is TRBJ2-3; TCRdb gives TRBD1 as the D gene, but with no DNA this cannot be confirmed. Germline V lookup: CDR1 MGHRA, CDR2 YSYEKL. The CDR3 has 16 residues. The CDR3 here is CASSQQTGGYADTQYF.

This sequence joins TRBV3-1 and TRBJ2-7. Germline V gives CDR1 LGHDT, CDR2 YNNKEL (reference sequence). This CDR3 contains 15 residues. CDR3 sequence: CASSQDATFAYEQYF.

The genes are TRBV29-1 and TRBJ2-1; no DNA is available, so the TRBD1 call from TCRdb remains unchecked. Germline V lookup: CDR1 SQVTM, CDR2 ANQGSEA. The CDR3 loop spans 15 amino acids. This chain's CDR3 is CSVEGETGTNNEQFF.

CDR3 region: CSVEGTGRNYGYTF. The chain uses TRBV29-1 and TRBJ1-2; no DNA is available, so the TRBD1 call from TCRdb remains unchecked. The CDR3 length is 14 residues. CDR1 is SQVTM, CDR2 ANQGSEA, per germline.

This chain links TRBV6-4 with TRBJ2-1; no DNA is available, so the TRBD1 call from TCRdb remains unchecked. The CDR3 has 15 amino acids. Germline V gene data show CDR1 as MRHNA and CDR2 as SNTAGT. This CDR3 is CASSDGRDGNNEQFF.

The gene calls are TRBV12-3 or TRBV12-4 and TRBJ1-6. The CDR3 is made up of 15 amino acids. The CDR3 sequence: CASTVHSGWDSPLHF.

This chain uses TRBV5-6 with TRBJ2-3; without DNA, the TCRdb call of TRBD2 cannot be checked. The V gene's germline CDR1 is SGHDT and CDR2 YYEEEE. CDR3 size: 17 residues. CDR3 residues: CASSLGLAVVGADTQYF.

The rearrangement uses TRBV10-3 and TRBJ1-1. The CDR3 runs to 13 residues. The germline V gene has CDR1 ENHRY and CDR2 SYGVKD. CDR3 sequence reads: CAISGPGNTEAFF.

The chain uses TRBV27 and TRBJ2-1; without DNA, the TCRdb call of TRBD1 cannot be checked. CDR3 length equals 16 residues. From germline, CDR1 is MNHEY and CDR2 SMNVEV (reference sequence). The CDR3 protein is CASIPFRGFEGNEQFF.

The chain recombines TRBV27 with TRBJ2-1; the TCRdb D gene call, TRBD1, has no DNA to confirm it. Germline V CDR1 and CDR2: MNHEY, SMNVEV (reference sequence). This CDR3 contains 12 residues. The CDR3 reads CASSPGDHEQFF.

The rearrangement links TRBV2 to TRBJ2-6. Per germline, CDR1 SNHLY and CDR2 FYNNEI. The CDR3 extends over 14 amino acids. The CDR3 reads CASSRVSGANVLTF.

This chain links TRBV7-2 with TRBJ2-3; TCRdb calls TRBD1, which cannot be checked without DNA. Per the germline V gene, CDR1 is SGHTA and CDR2 is FQGNSA. This CDR3 has 15 residues. CDR3 sequence reads: CASSSSWGGTDTQYF. The whole variable domain, filled in from reference TRBV7-2 and TRBJ2-3, reads GAGVSQSPSNKVTEKGKDVELRCDPISGHTALYWYRQSLGQGLEFLIYFQGNSAPDKSGLPSDRFSAERTGGSVSTLTIQRTQQEDSAVYLCASSSSWGGTDTQYFGPGTRLTVL.

The V call is TRBV5-4, the J call TRBJ2-1. Germline V gives CDR1 SGHNT, CDR2 YYREEE (reference sequence). The CDR3 is made up of 11 amino acids. CDR3 amino acids: CASSETDEQFF.

This rearrangement joins TRBV12-3 or TRBV12-4 to TRBJ2-2; TCRdb selects TRBD2, and the lack of DNA leaves this call unchecked. The CDR3 is made up of 19 amino acids. CDR3 region: CASRVGTSGRALDTGELFF.

The genes are TRBV12-3 or TRBV12-4 and TRBJ2-3; TCRdb designates TRBD2, a call that cannot be tested without DNA. The CDR3 contains 15 residues. The CDR3 region is CASSRGSGSPDTQYF.

The chain has TRBV6-5 and TRBJ2-5; TCRdb's D call, TRBD2, is unchecked because there is no DNA. There are 17 residues in the CDR3. Germline CDR1 reads MNHEY; CDR2 reads SVGAGI. This CDR3 is CASSYWRGRALGETQYF.